This T cell receptor beta chain was captured by sequencing in a study of neoadjuvant anti-PD-1 for oral cavity cancer. The method was immunoSEQ multiplex PCR; TCRdb's version includes in-frame clones alone and lacks a portion of them. The sample lists 75,000 or so clones, 70% to 85% occurring once. Germline CDR1 reads GTSNPN; CDR2 reads SVGIG (reference sequence). Trimming left V 3 bases short and J 1 base short, with 13 bases between. The CDR3 runs 15 residues. Study-wide results and limits: Post-nivolumab, blood T cell clonality was significantly elevated in non-responders.

The table lists this clone with a count of one. Its matching antigen is unknown. Patients had newly diagnosed, untreated stage II-IVA oral cavity squamous cell carcinoma. Patients had HPV-negative, locally advanced oral cavity squamous cell carcinoma. Analysis of PBMCs was direct, with no culture step. The sequences come from PBMCs, collected before nivolumab (anti-PD-1) treatment. This chain joins TRBV30 and TRBJ1-5, with a weak D call TRBD1 (5 bases). The clonotype originates from a person aged 35-80 years with oral cavity squamous cell carcinoma. The CDR3 here is CAWSPPGRSNQPQHF. CDR3 in DNA: TGTGCCTGGAGCCCCCCAGGGAGGAGCAATCAGCCCCAGCATTTT.